Shown below are 11 T cell receptor beta chains from a single sample sequenced in a study of blood T cells in healthy people across ages. Together with a sample-barcoded 5' primer, a J-beta primer mix was included in a second PCR lasting about 7 to 11 cycles. TCRdb used MiXCR to reprocess the 5' RACE reads, holding one entry per CDR3 protein. In the table there are some 690,000 distinct CDR3 sequences, 20% to 25% of which are singletons. Sequenced: blood. Every receptor here comes from a man between 65 and 85 years old in good health.

As regards this clonotype: A much more abundant neighbour one base away suggests this may be a read error. The CDR3 DNA follows: TGTGCCAGCAGCCTCGGACAGGTGGACACTGAAACTTTCTTT. Translated: CASSLGQVDTETFF. The chain carries TRBV7-9 and TRBJ1-1; 7 nucleotides agree with TRBD1. CDR1 and CDR2 (germline): SEHNR, FQNEAQ (reference sequence). This CDR3 comprises 14 residues.

This clonotype has more than one count but fewer than ten. This chain connects TRBV6-5 to TRBJ1-4; unclear D gene. This CDR3 has 12 residues. CDR1 and CDR2 (germline): MNHEY, SVGAGI. Trimming left V 8 bases short and J 3 bases short, with 7 bases between. The CDR3 DNA reads TGTGCCAGCGGCGGCGCTAATGAAAAACTGTTTTTT. Amino acid sequence: CASGGANEKLFF.

This chain connects TRBV7-9 to TRBJ2-3; 10 nucleotides agree with TRBD1. The CDR3 is 14 amino acids. Germline V gene sequence: CDR1 SEHNR, CDR2 FQNEAQ (reference sequence). J lost 7 bases, V lost 4 bases, and 5 bases had no gene match. The CDR3 bases are TGTGCCAGCAGCTCGACAGGGGGCCGAAATACGCAGTATTTT. Its translation: CASSSTGGRNTQYF. Complete variable domain (other parts from reference TRBV7-9 and TRBJ2-3): DTGVSQNPRHKITKRGQNVTFRCDPISEHNRLYWYRQTLGQGPEFLTYFQNEAQLEKSRLLSDRFSAERPKGSFSTLEIQRTEQGDSAMYLCASSSTGGRNTQYFGPGTRLTVL.

The table lists this clonotype with a few counts. V and J are TRBV6-5 and TRBJ1-3; a weak D match, TRBD1 (5 bases). V gave up 0 bases and J gave up 0 bases, with 12 bases separating them. This CDR3 is 17 amino acids long. Per the germline V gene, CDR1 is MNHEY and CDR2 is SVGAGI. The CDR3 bases are TGTGCCAGCAGTTACTCTATAAGGGGCTCCTCTGGAAACACCATATATTTT. This codes for CASSYSIRGSSGNTIYF.

This clonotype was picked up a small number of times. This chain links TRBV6-6 with TRBJ1-2; D possibly corresponds to TRBD1 (5 bases). Germline CDR1 reads MNHNY; CDR2 reads SVGAGI (reference sequence). The CDR3 totals 14 residues. V lost 7 bases to trimming and J lost 1 base, with 13 bases between them. CDR3 sequence (DNA): TGTGCCAGCATTTGGGGGACGGGTAACTATGGCTACACCTTC. Translating it yields CASIWGTGNYGYTF.

This clonotype came up a few times. This chain uses TRBV4-1 with TRBJ2-7; the D is unclear. Germline CDR1 is MGHRA and CDR2 is YSYEKL. This CDR3 is 13 amino acids long. V was shortened by 7 bases and J by 0 bases, with 10 bases between the two germline ends. DNA of the CDR3: TGCGCCAGCATCTGGGCCAGCTCCTACGAGCAGTACGTC. Its protein product is CASIWASSYEQYV.

A few counts support this clonotype. The V gene is TRBV7-9, the J gene TRBJ1-5; unclear D gene. Germline assignment: CDR1 SEHNR and CDR2 FQNEAQ (reference sequence). The CDR3 extends over 16 amino acids. Between the trimmed V and J ends, which lost 0 bases and 4 bases, there was a span of 13 bases. CDR3 DNA sequence: TGTGCCAGCAGCTTAGCGGCAGGTGGCGGAAATCAGCCCCAGCATTTT. Translation gives CASSLAAGGGNQPQHF.

The gene calls are TRBV4-1 and TRBJ2-3; TRBD2 aligns across 7 bases. V was clipped by 1 base and J by 5 bases; unmatched bases: 12. The CDR3 loop spans 17 amino acids. Germline V gives CDR1 MGHRA, CDR2 YSYEKL. The CDR3 DNA reads TGCGCCAGCAGCCAAGTAAGGCTGCGGGAGTCGGGAGATACGCAGTATTTT. It yields the protein CASSQVRLRESGDTQYF.

This clonotype has more than one count but fewer than ten. The chain is built from TRBV12-5 and TRBJ1-1, with D uncertain. In germline, CDR1 is LGHNT, CDR2 FRNRAP. CDR3 length: 13 amino acids. Trimming shortened V by 6 bases and J by 1 base, and 9 bases separated the two germline ends. The CDR3 coding sequence is TGTGCTAGTGGAAAGGCAGGGAACACTGAAGCTTTCTTT. Its translation: CASGKAGNTEAFF.

This clonotype showed up many times. J is TRBJ2-5 and V is TRBV4-1; D possibly uses TRBD1 or TRBD2 (6 bases each). The V end lost 0 bases, the J end lost 4 bases, and 15 bases lay between the germline ends. This CDR3 contains 16 residues. The V gene's germline CDR1 is MGHRA and CDR2 YSYEKL. As DNA, the CDR3 is TGCGCCAGCAGCCAAGATCAGGTGGGGGGCACAGAGACCCAGTACTTC. It translates to CASSQDQVGGTETQYF.

The chain recombines TRBV5-1 with TRBJ2-1; D not resolved. The V gene's germline CDR1 is SGHRS and CDR2 YFSETQ. The V end lost 2 bases, the J end lost 10 bases, and 10 bases lay between the germline ends. The CDR3 is 12 residues long. The CDR3 DNA follows: TGCGCCAGCAGCTTAACCGAATGGGAGCAGTTCTTC. Translating gives CASSLTEWEQFF. The entire variable domain, with the rest obtained from reference TRBV5-1 and TRBJ2-1, is as follows: KAGVTQTPRYLIKTRGQQVTLSCSPISGHRSVSWYQQTPGQGLQFLFEYFSETQRNKGNFPGRFSGRQFSNSRSEMNVSTLELGDSALYLCASSLTEWEQFFGPGTRLTVL.